This is a list of T cell receptor beta chains from one sample in a study of CD8 T cell repertoires and HIV-1 epitope variants. Some clones are missing from TCRdb's copy, which holds only in-frame ones; the method was immunoSEQ multiplex PCR. The repertoire has some 5,000 clones, roughly 60% of them found once; the top ten carry 35% to 50%. These receptors lack a known antigen. Source material: cultured CD8+ T cells derived from PBMCs. The receptors were sampled from a male donor with HIV. Each CDR3 is given with its conserved first and last residue. The order of the fields is clone size, D gene, V gene, J gene, CDR3 DNA, CDR3 protein. A D gene is named only where the DNA matches it firmly. The listing skips clone size in some rows; elsewhere it reads once, few, many or a size class.

NA	NA	TRBV11-1	TRBJ1-4	TGTGCCAGCAGCTTAGGACACCCGGCAAATGAAAAACTGTTTTTT	CASSLGHPANEKLFF
NA	TRBD1	TRBV29-1	TRBJ2-7	TGCAGCGTTGTATTCGGGACAGGGAGCTTCGAGCAGTACTTC	CSVVFGTGSFEQYF
NA	TRBD1	TRBV7-9	TRBJ2-2	TGTGCCAGCAGCTCAACGGACAGGGCGAACACCGGGGAGCTGTTTTTT	CASSSTDRANTGELFF
few	TRBD2	TRBV28	TRBJ2-1	TGTGCCAGCAGTTTACATCCTGGGACTAGCGGCCAGAAAGGGTTCTTC	CASSLHPGTSGQKGFF
few	NA	TRBV5-4	TRBJ2-7	TGTGCCAGCAGCTTTGGCAACTCCTACGAGCAGTACTTC	CASSFGNSYEQYF
few	NA	TRBV5-4	TRBJ2-7	TGTGCCAGCAGTTTGCAGGGTTCAGACTACGAGCAGTACTTC	CASSLQGSDYEQYF
few	NA	TRBV28	TRBJ1-6	TGTGCCAGCGGGGCCGGGAACTCACCCCTCCACTTT	CASGAGNSPLHF
NA	NA	TRBV11-2	TRBJ2-1	TGTGCCAGCAGCTTCGGCTACAATGAGCAGTTCTTC	CASSFGYNEQFF
NA	NA	TRBV28	TRBJ2-7	TGTGCCAGCAGTTTGGGGGACCACCGGGGGCGGGAGCAGTACTTC	CASSLGDHRGREQYF
NA	NA	TRBV11-3	TRBJ2-2	TGTGCCAGCAGCCAGGGCCCGGGGAACACCGGGGAGCTGTTTTTT	CASSQGPGNTGELFF